This T cell receptor (beta chain) was sequenced in a study of identical twins. MiXCR was run by TCRdb on the 5' RACE reads, yielding one entry per CDR3 protein. The data contain approximately 700,000 distinct CDR3 sequences, 15% to 20% of them singletons. CDR1 and CDR2 from the germline V gene are MGHDK and SYGVNS. V was cut by 5 bases and J by 8 bases, with 25 bases left in between. This CDR3 spans 17 amino acids. This same sample was also taken into another study, of T cells expressing NK-cell markers. Per that paper: According to the study, TCR beta repertoires originated from sorted CD3+CD56+NKG2C+, CD3+CD56+NKG2C- and CD3+CD56-NKG2C+ T cells.

This chain connects TRBV25-1 to TRBJ2-1; D is undetermined. The source is a woman aged 18-29 years in good health. Material: PBMCs. The CDR3 sequence is CASSQPEPSLEVDEQFF. For the CDR3, the DNA is TGTGCCAGCAGTCAACCCGAACCCAGCCTAGAGGTCGATGAGCAGTTCTTC.